The 28 T cell receptor beta chains presented below share a single source sample, sequenced in a study of persistence of HIV-infected CD4 T cells. Which antigens these TCRs recognize remains unknown. An overlapping HIV-1 Gag peptide pool stimulated these cells at 0.75 to 1 ug/peptide/mL. Memory cells lacking CD40L and CD69 with high CD45RO were sorted. The libraries were made with immunoSEQ version 4 in survey mode. The table came from immunoSEQ multiplex PCR; TCRdb's copy has only in-frame clones and leaves some out. This sample has roughly 35,000 clones, with 80% to 85% found just once. The sample was cultured CD4+ T cells from PBMCs, taken from a patient who received antiretroviral therapy. Receptors were obtained from an adult with HIV. The donor label of this sample is uncertain.

This chain joins TRBV24-1 and TRBJ2-7, with TRBD1 matching 10 bases. Looked up from germline, CDR1 is KGHDR and CDR2 is SFDVKD. V was clipped by 5 bases and J by 5 bases; unmatched bases: 11. This CDR3 has 16 residues. The CDR3 coding sequence is TGTGCCACCAGTGTTCTCGACAGGGGGCTTGGCGACGAGCAGTACGTC. Amino acid sequence: CATSVLDRGLGDEQYV.

To note about this clone: At one end the junction does not follow the germline gene, possibly because of a read error. This chain joins TRBV6-1 and TRBJ2-5, with D perhaps matching TRBD2 (7 bases). Per the germline V gene, CDR1 is MNHNS and CDR2 is SASEGT. The CDR3 has 15 amino acids. The DNA of the CDR3 is TGTGCCAGCAGTGAGGGGGGGCGGCTGCAAGTGACCCAGTACTTC. Translating gives CASSEGGRLQVTQYF.

A few counts support this clone. In DNA, the CDR3 is TGTGCCAGTAGTATTTTGAACACTGAAGCTTTCTTT. Translation gives CASSILNTEAFF. The J gene is TRBJ1-1, the V gene TRBV19; D is ambiguous. The V and J ends lost 3 bases and 0 bases respectively, with 2 bases between them. This CDR3 has 12 amino acids. Germline V lookup: CDR1 LNHDA, CDR2 SQIVND (reference sequence).

This clone was found once. The V call is TRBV12-3 or TRBV12-4, the J call TRBJ1-2; the match to TRBD1 covers 8 bases. This CDR3 has 13 amino acids. The junction had 6 bases not matched to a gene; V was cut back by 3 bases and J by 9 bases. CDR3 amino acids: CASSLGQEGRYTF. The DNA of the CDR3 is TGTGCCAGCAGTTTGGGACAGGAAGGACGCTACACCTTC.

V usage is TRBV10-3 and J usage is TRBJ2-2, with 7 positions matching TRBD2. V was pared by 0 bases and J by 5 bases, with 0 bases of the junction left unmatched. The CDR3 length is 14 residues. Per the germline V gene, CDR1 is ENHRY and CDR2 is SYGVKD. CDR3 sequence reads: CAISESGGTGELFF. As DNA, the CDR3 is TGTGCCATCAGTGAGTCGGGAGGGACCGGGGAGCTGTTTTTT.

The V and J genes are TRBV2 and TRBJ2-1; no firm D call. With 4 bases removed from V and 0 bases from J, the gap between germline ends came to 7 bases. Germline V gives CDR1 SNHLY, CDR2 FYNNEI. The CDR3 is made up of 14 amino acids. CDR3: CASSGRSSYNEQFF. In nucleotides, the CDR3 is TGTGCCAGCAGTGGACGGAGCTCCTACAATGAGCAGTTCTTC.

The sample holds a few counts of this clone. J is TRBJ1-5 and V is TRBV30; D is perhaps TRBD1 (5 bases). V lost 4 bases and J 2 bases, leaving 12 bases between the germline ends. The CDR3 has 14 residues. Germline V lookup: CDR1 GTSNPN, CDR2 SVGIG (reference sequence). This chain's CDR3 is CAWNQQGGNQPQHF. In DNA, the CDR3 is TGTGCCTGGAATCAGCAGGGAGGCAATCAGCCCCAGCATTTT. Filled out from reference TRBV30 and TRBJ1-5, the complete variable domain reads SQTIHQWPATLVQPVGSPLSLECTVEGTSNPNLYWYRQAAGRGLQLLFYSVGIGQISSEVPQNLSASRPQDRQFILSSKKLLLSDSGFYLCAWNQQGGNQPQHFGDGTRLSIL.

The chain's CDR3 is CSAGDRGGWYF. The CDR3 bases are TGCAGTGCCGGGGACAGGGGGGGTTGGTATTTT. The chain uses TRBV20-1 and TRBJ2-3, with 11 bases aligning to TRBD1. V dropped 6 bases and J dropped 14; count of bases not matched to a gene: 7. The germline CDR1 and CDR2 sequences are DFQATT and SNEGSKA (reference sequence). The CDR3 spans 11 residues.

The table lists this clone with a few counts. The V gene is TRBV19, the J gene TRBJ1-2; tentatively, D is TRBD1 (5 bases). The CDR3 has 13 amino acids. Trimming took 5 bases from V and 5 from J, leaving 12 bases between them. Germline V gives CDR1 LNHDA, CDR2 SQIVND (reference sequence). DNA of the CDR3: TGTGCCAGTAGTTTGGGACCGCGGTATGGCTACACCTTC. This gives the protein CASSLGPRYGYTF.

This clone was seen just once. The gene calls are TRBV3-1 (or the pseudogene TRBV3-2) and TRBJ1-2; perhaps TRBD1 as D (5 bases). The CDR3 covers 14 residues. The V end lost 4 bases, the J end lost 9 bases, and 18 bases lay between the germline ends. Germline V CDR1 and CDR2: LGHDT, YNNKEL (reference sequence). In DNA, the CDR3 is TGTGCCAGCAGCCGGACCGGGGCCTTAGTACGCTACACCTTC. Translating gives CASSRTGALVRYTF.

V gene TRBV13 combines with J gene TRBJ1-2, with TRBD1 matching 7 bases. This CDR3 contains 12 residues. Germline V gives CDR1 PRHDT, CDR2 FYEKMQ (reference sequence). Germline trimming cut 8 bases from V and 7 bases from J; bases unmatched to any gene: 7. CDR3 region: CASSQTGSGYTF. CDR3 bases: TGTGCCAGCTCCCAGACAGGGAGTGGCTACACCTTC.

The gene calls are TRBV6-5 and TRBJ1-5; D gene uncertain. The CDR3 is made up of 14 amino acids. V was pared by 6 bases and J by 11 bases, with 20 bases between. Germline V gene data show CDR1 as MNHEY and CDR2 as SVGAGI. CDR3 sequence reads: CASSPRREFAAQHF. CDR3 nucleotide sequence: TGTGCCAGCAGCCCCCGGAGGGAATTCGCGGCCCAGCATTTT.

As regards this clone: Other DNA sequences in the sample encode the same CDR3. The V call is TRBV19, the J call TRBJ1-1; D uncertain. CDR3 length: 10 amino acids. Germline V gene lookup returns CDR1 LNHDA and CDR2 SQIVND (reference sequence). V lost 3 bases and J 8 bases, leaving 4 bases between the germline ends. The CDR3 sequence is CASSMGEAFF. As DNA, the CDR3 is TGTGCCAGTAGTATGGGGGAAGCTTTCTTT. Full variable domain (missing parts from reference TRBV19 and TRBJ1-1): DGGITQSPKYLFRKEGQNVTLSCEQNLNHDAMYWYRQDPGQGLRLIYYSQIVNDFQKGDIAEGYSVSREKKESFPLTVTSAQKNPTAFYLCASSMGEAFFGQGTRLTVV.

The gene calls are TRBV14 and TRBJ1-6; the D gene is possibly TRBD1 (5 bases). V was pared by 0 bases and J by 14 bases, with 11 bases between. The V gene's germline CDR1 is SGHDN and CDR2 FVKESK. This CDR3 is built from 13 residues. CDR3 loop: CASSQDGRASLHF. The CDR3, as DNA: TGTGCCAGCAGCCAAGATGGCAGGGCATCCCTCCACTTT.

This clone has a single count. This chain uses TRBV9 with TRBJ2-7; 7 bases align to TRBD2. Germline lookup yields CDR1 SGDLS and CDR2 YYNGEE. V lost 0 bases to trimming and J lost 2 bases; unmatched junction nucleotides: 5. The CDR3 sequence is 15 residues long. The CDR3 DNA reads as TGTGCCAGCAGCGTAGCTCAAGCGGGGACCTACGAGCAGTACTTC. Encoded protein: CASSVAQAGTYEQYF.

The chain employs TRBV5-4 and TRBJ2-3; D might be TRBD2 (6 bases). Germline V gene sequence: CDR1 SGHNT, CDR2 YYREEE (reference sequence). This CDR3 spans 17 amino acids. Trimming stripped 5 bases from V and 3 bases from J, with 22 bases between. The CDR3 DNA is TGTGCCAGCAGTCGGTCGGGACTGTCCCTATTAACAGATACGCAGTATTTT. The encoded protein is CASSRSGLSLLTDTQYF.

This clone has just a few counts. The chain recombines TRBV5-1 with TRBJ2-5; 11 nucleotides agree with TRBD1. The CDR3 contains 15 residues. The junction had 8 bases not matched to a gene; V was cut back by 5 bases and J by 5 bases. Germline CDR1 SGHRS, CDR2 YFSETQ. CDR3 nucleotide sequence: TGCGCCAGCAGTCCCAGGACAGGGGGCTCGGAGACCCAGTACTTC. This codes for CASSPRTGGSETQYF.

The rearrangement links TRBV27 to TRBJ2-7; 8 bases line up with TRBD2. CDR1 MNHEY and CDR2 SMNVEV come from the germline V gene (reference sequence). CDR3 length: 16 residues. Germline trimming cut 6 bases from V and 4 bases from J; bases unmatched to any gene: 14. The CDR3 loop reads CASSFFGAGGIYEQYF. CDR3 in DNA: TGTGCCAGCAGCTTTTTCGGGGCGGGGGGTATATACGAGCAGTACTTC.

To note about this clone: Other DNA sequences within the sample encode an identical CDR3. The chain is built from TRBV20-1 and TRBJ1-2; unclear D gene. Germline CDR1 is DFQATT and CDR2 is SNEGSKA (reference sequence). Trimming took off 6 bases at V and 4 bases at J, with 9 bases between the two ends. The CDR3 length is 11 residues. The CDR3 region is CSAVQTYGYTF. CDR3 in DNA: TGCAGTGCAGTCCAAACCTATGGCTACACCTTC.

The rearrangement links TRBV18 to TRBJ2-1, with 13 bases identical to TRBD2. The germline gives CDR1 KGHSH, CDR2 LQKENI. The V gene end was trimmed by 4 bases and the J gene end by 6 bases; junction bases not matched to a gene: 3. The CDR3 extends over 15 amino acids. The CDR3 loop reads CASSLGLAGSNEQFF. The CDR3, as DNA: TGTGCCAGCTCACTGGGACTAGCGGGGTCCAATGAGCAGTTCTTC. The full variable domain, rest sourced from reference TRBV18 and TRBJ2-1, is NAGVMQNPRHLVRRRGQEARLRCSPMKGHSHVYWYRQLPEEGLKFMVYLQKENIIDESGMPKERFSAEFPKEGPSILRIQQVVRGDSAAYFCASSLGLAGSNEQFFGPGTRLTVL.

The chain couples TRBV2 to TRBJ2-6; D call uncertain. CDR1 is SNHLY and CDR2 is FYNNEI in the germline V gene. Trimming pared 6 bases from V and 3 bases from J, leaving 24 bases between. The CDR3 is made up of 19 amino acids. The CDR3 nucleotides read TGTGCCAGCAGAGATCTAGGACGGTCAAACATTGGTGGGGCCAACGTCCTGACTTTC. Protein sequence: CASRDLGRSNIGGANVLTF.

This clone was picked up one time. This chain connects TRBV7-3 to TRBJ2-1; no reliable D call. CDR1 is SGHTA, CDR2 FQGTGA, per germline. This CDR3 spans 15 amino acids. The germline V and J ends were trimmed by 0 bases and 0 bases, with 6 bases remaining between them. CDR3 sequence: CASSLTGSSYNEQFF. DNA of the CDR3: TGTGCCAGCAGCTTAACAGGAAGCTCCTACAATGAGCAGTTCTTC.

V is TRBV10-1 and J is TRBJ1-6; tentatively, D is TRBD1 (5 bases). The germline V and J ends were trimmed by 8 bases and 5 bases, with 19 bases remaining between them. Germline CDR1 is WNHNN and CDR2 is SYGVQD (reference sequence). There are 16 residues in the CDR3. The CDR3 sequence: CASVFRYRGHNSPLHF. DNA of the CDR3: TGCGCCAGCGTCTTCAGGTATAGGGGCCATAATTCACCCCTCCACTTT.

CDR3 region: CASSEDRGSNEKLFF. CDR3 nucleotide sequence: TGTGCCAGCAGTGAAGACAGGGGTTCTAATGAAAAACTGTTTTTT. This chain connects TRBV2 to TRBJ1-4, with 7 positions matching TRBD1. Germline CDR1 and CDR2: SNHLY and FYNNEI. J lost 3 bases, V lost 1 base, and 2 bases had no gene match. The CDR3 is made up of 15 amino acids.

The chain uses TRBV18 and TRBJ2-1; 11 nucleotides align to TRBD2. The V segment lost 2 bases and the J segment 6 bases; nucleotides outside the gene matches: 3. Germline V gene lookup returns CDR1 KGHSH and CDR2 LQKENI. The CDR3 spans 15 residues. The CDR3 DNA reads TGTGCCAGCTCACCAAGCCTAGCGGGGGGCAATGAGCAGTTCTTC. Protein: CASSPSLAGGNEQFF.

The chain joins TRBV10-3 to TRBJ2-7; possible D gene TRBD1, 5 bases. Trimming stripped 2 bases from V and 9 bases from J, with 11 bases between. CDR1 and CDR2 (germline): ENHRY, SYGVKD. The CDR3 is 12 residues long. Here the CDR3 DNA reads TGTGCCATCAGTGAGGCGCAGGGTGGGCAGTACTTC. It encodes CAISEAQGGQYF.

The V gene is TRBV7-2, the J gene TRBJ2-1, with 7 bases fitting TRBD2. The germline V gene encodes CDR1 SGHTA and CDR2 FQGNSA. Unmatched junction bases numbered 7, after V lost 5 bases and J lost 0 bases. The CDR3 runs to 16 residues. This chain's CDR3 is CASSLAAGSSYNEQFF. CDR3 DNA sequence: TGTGCCAGCAGCCTCGCAGCGGGGAGCTCCTACAATGAGCAGTTCTTC. The full variable domain, completed using reference TRBV7-2 and TRBJ2-1, is GAGVSQSPSNKVTEKGKDVELRCDPISGHTALYWYRQSLGQGLEFLIYFQGNSAPDKSGLPSDRFSAERTGGSVSTLTIQRTQQEDSAVYLCASSLAAGSSYNEQFFGPGTRLTVL.

J is TRBJ1-2 and V is TRBV24-1; TRBD1 matches 8 bases. The germline V gene encodes CDR1 KGHDR and CDR2 SFDVKD. The CDR3 sequence is 14 residues long. J was trimmed by 7 bases and V by 4 bases; bases with no gene match: 7. The CDR3 nucleotides are TGTGCCACCAGTGACACTACAGGGGGAATTGGCTACACCTTC. It specifies CATSDTTGGIGYTF.